This entry describes one TCR beta chain. Antigen: not known. The V gene end was trimmed by 4 bases and the J gene end by 0 bases; junction bases not matched to a gene: 7. Looked up from germline, CDR1 is SGHTA and CDR2 is FQGTGA. CDR3 length equals 16 residues. Sequencing used immunoSEQ multiplex PCR; TCRdb keeps in-frame clones, though not all of them. This sample has 150,000 to 200,000 clones, with roughly 84% found just once. These data come from a study of cytomegalovirus exposure and HLA in healthy donors. Study information: In a later analysis, it was reported that the 110 or so validation repertoires had been produced on the same platform as the 550 to 700 repertoires belonging to the first cohort.

Study results and caveats: Cytomegalovirus association was assigned to about 150 TCR beta chains. A subsequent analysis found that TCR clusters from the first cohort also tended to co-occur in the approximately 130 validation repertoires, with 94% of cluster scores above 0.

The receptor was isolated from a man aged 25-40 years in good health and CMV-seropositive. The gene calls are TRBV7-3 and TRBJ1-1; 8 bases agree with TRBD1. Sequenced material: PBMCs. This CDR3 reads CASSSSTGGVNTEAFF. As DNA, the CDR3 is TGTGCCAGCAGCTCGAGTACAGGGGGAGTGAACACTGAAGCTTTCTTT.